This T cell receptor beta chain was found in a study of post-analysis software for immune sequencing data. The study's findings and limits: Elevated frequency relative to controls characterized about 5 TRBV segments in patients, TRBV5-6, TRBV5-1 and TRBV20-1 among them. A significant reduction in normalized Chao1 diversity was observed in multiple sclerosis patients versus controls. Those samples that were prepared in the same batch co-clustered strongly by F measure.

Trimming at V came to 2 bases and at J to 7 bases, leaving 10 bases not matched to a gene. Germline V lookup: CDR1 DFQATT, CDR2 SNEGSKA (reference sequence). The CDR3 contains 14 residues. Prepared TCR beta cDNA libraries contained unique molecular identifiers. The authors obtained some 500,000 cDNA molecules from approximately 0.95 to 9.8 million T cells. A single record per CDR3 protein comes from TCRdb applying MiXCR to the PCR reads. This repertoire shows approximately 660,000 distinct CDR3 sequences, approximately 59% found once; its top ten account for about 11%. As regards this clonotype: Its antigen is unknown.

Sequencing was done on a sample of blood. The chain is built from TRBV20-1 and TRBJ2-5, with 7 nucleotides matching TRBD1. The receptor was isolated from a girl aged 2 to 9 with multiple sclerosis. CDR3 loop: CSARPRTGGGTQYF. CDR3 bases: TGCAGTGCTAGACCTCGGACAGGAGGTGGGACCCAGTACTTC.